The 16 T cell receptor beta chains presented below share a single source sample, sequenced in a study of shared clonotypes between healthy human individuals. Assay used: immunoSEQ multiplex PCR; TCRdb lists only in-frame clones, some missing. Here the sample spans about 680,000 clones, approximately 90% being singletons. Naive CD8 cells lacked CD45RO and underwent positive selection for CCR7, leaving out terminally differentiated effector memory CD45RA+ cells. The sequencing sample was made of naive CD8+ T cells sorted from blood. These TCRs come from a man younger than 45 in good health.

This chain joins TRBV27 and TRBJ2-1; D not certain. Trimming took off 3 bases at V and 5 bases at J, with 14 bases between the two ends. Germline V CDR1 and CDR2: MNHEY, SMNVEV (reference sequence). This CDR3 is 15 amino acids long. Written as DNA, the CDR3 is TGTGCCAGCAGTTTCCAGACTTCCGTTCACAATGAGCAGTTCTTC. Amino acids: CASSFQTSVHNEQFF.

This rearrangement joins TRBV9 to TRBJ1-2; the match to TRBD1 covers 7 bases. The CDR3 loop spans 17 amino acids. CDR1 SGDLS and CDR2 YYNGEE come from the germline V gene. Germline trimming cut 0 bases from V and 2 bases from J; bases unmatched to any gene: 10. Here the CDR3 DNA reads TGTGCCAGCAGCGTAGACCGACAGGGCCGAGGGAACTATGGCTACACCTTC. Translated: CASSVDRQGRGNYGYTF.

The gene calls are TRBV10-1 and TRBJ2-1; 11 positions agree with TRBD1. Germline CDR1 and CDR2: WNHNN and SYGVQD (reference sequence). CDR3 length equals 15 residues. V lost 4 bases to trimming and J lost 6 bases; unmatched junction nucleotides: 5. The CDR3 coding sequence is TGCGCCAGCAGTGGTTCGGGGACAGGGGGCAATGAGCAGTTCTTC. As protein: CASSGSGTGGNEQFF.

The rearrangement joins TRBV7-9 to TRBJ2-7, with TRBD2 identical over 12 bases. With V trimmed by 2 bases and J by 6 bases, 14 bases remained unmatched. CDR1 and CDR2 (germline): SEHNR, FQNEAQ (reference sequence). The CDR3 is 18 residues long. The CDR3 DNA is TGTGCCAGCAGCTTACGTCCCCTGACTAGCGGGGGCCTCGGCGAGCAGTACTTC. Protein product: CASSLRPLTSGGLGEQYF. The full variable domain, completed using reference TRBV7-9 and TRBJ2-7, is DTGVSQNPRHKITKRGQNVTFRCDPISEHNRLYWYRQTLGQGPEFLTYFQNEAQLEKSRLLSDRFSAERPKGSFSTLEIQRTEQGDSAMYLCASSLRPLTSGGLGEQYFGPGTRLTVT.

This rearrangement joins TRBV6-6 to TRBJ2-7, with TRBD2 identical over 10 bases. The CDR3 has 15 amino acids. Germline CDR1 is MNHNY and CDR2 is SVGAGI (reference sequence). V shed 0 bases, J shed 3 bases, and the junction held 2 bases outside the gene matches. CDR3 region: CASSYSPSGSYEQYF. In DNA form, the CDR3 reads TGTGCCAGCAGTTACTCTCCTAGCGGGAGCTACGAGCAGTACTTC.

The J gene is TRBJ1-1, the V gene TRBV28, with 7 bases that match TRBD1. This CDR3 has 15 amino acids. Unmatched junction bases numbered 8, after V lost 5 bases and J lost 2 bases. The germline CDR1 and CDR2 sequences are MDHEN and SYDVKM. The CDR3 sequence is CASSMMRQGNTEAFF. The CDR3 DNA sequence: TGTGCCAGCAGTATGATGAGACAGGGAAACACTGAAGCTTTCTTT.

The genes are TRBV6-5 and TRBJ2-7; 10 positions match TRBD1. Germline assignment: CDR1 MNHEY and CDR2 SVGAGI. The CDR3 spans 16 residues. After removal of 2 bases from V and 6 bases from J, the junction contained 10 bases not matched to a gene. In DNA, the CDR3 is TGTGCCAGCAGTTACCGGCCGGGACAGGGGAGGGTCGAGCAGTACTTC. Translated, it gives CASSYRPGQGRVEQYF.

The chain employs TRBV7-9 and TRBJ2-1; D perhaps matches TRBD2 (7 bases). CDR1 SEHNR and CDR2 FQNEAQ come from the germline V gene (reference sequence). The V and J ends lost 5 bases and 5 bases respectively, with 19 bases between them. CDR3 length equals 16 residues. Here the CDR3 reads CASSRVLRGGDNEQFF. DNA of the CDR3: TGTGCCAGCAGCCGAGTCCTTCGAGGGGGGGACAATGAGCAGTTCTTC.

The CDR3 bases are TGTGCCAGCAGCCAAGAGGGGACAGGGGGCTTCGAGACCCAGTACTTC. Encoded protein: CASSQEGTGGFETQYF. The chain has TRBV5-5 and TRBJ2-5, with 12 bases that match TRBD1. V lost 4 bases to trimming and J lost 5 bases; unmatched junction nucleotides: 9. This CDR3 comprises 16 residues. Germline V lookup: CDR1 SGHKS, CDR2 YYEKEE (reference sequence).

This clone has just a few counts. In the same sample, other DNA sequences code for this CDR3. V is TRBV27 and J is TRBJ2-7; D ambiguous. The CDR3 runs to 12 residues. CDR1 is MNHEY and CDR2 is SMNVEV in the germline V gene (reference sequence). The V gene lost 0 bases and the J gene lost 4 bases, with 4 bases spanning the gap. CDR3 nucleotide sequence: TGTGCCAGCAGTTTATCGGGGTACGAGCAGTACTTC. It yields the protein CASSLSGYEQYF.

This chain uses TRBV5-1 with TRBJ2-7; D may correspond to TRBD1 or TRBD2 (5 bases each). Germline lookup yields CDR1 SGHRS and CDR2 YFSETQ. The CDR3 sequence is 17 residues long. V lost 0 bases, J lost 3 bases, and 19 bases lay in between. The CDR3 spells CASSLDSQRQGDYEQYF. As DNA, the CDR3 is TGCGCCAGCAGCTTGGACAGTCAGCGGCAGGGCGACTACGAGCAGTACTTC.

In regard to this clone: This sample includes further DNA sequences coding for the same CDR3. This rearrangement joins TRBV27 to TRBJ2-7; TRBD2 aligns across 13 bases. With V trimmed by 4 bases and J by 2 bases, 2 bases remained unmatched. Germline CDR1 is MNHEY and CDR2 is SMNVEV (reference sequence). The CDR3 is made up of 15 amino acids. The CDR3 loop is CASSSGTSGAYEQYF. In nucleotides, the CDR3 is TGTGCCAGCAGTTCCGGGACTAGCGGGGCCTACGAGCAGTACTTC.

V is TRBV9 and J is TRBJ2-1; no clear D. The CDR3 consists of 14 residues. From germline, CDR1 is SGDLS and CDR2 YYNGEE. V was cut by 4 bases and J by 0 bases, with 8 bases left in between. The CDR3 spells CASSPGTSYNEQFF. CDR3 nucleotide sequence: TGTGCCAGCAGCCCCGGTACCTCCTACAATGAGCAGTTCTTC.

V is TRBV9 and J is TRBJ1-3, with D maybe TRBD1 (5 bases). The CDR3 runs 12 residues. Germline V gives CDR1 SGDLS, CDR2 YYNGEE. V gave up 10 bases and J gave up 10 bases, with 18 bases separating them. CDR3 sequence reads: CAYSGTVVTIYF. The CDR3 nucleotides are TGTGCCTACTCCGGGACTGTCGTAACCATATATTTT.

This chain uses TRBV27 with TRBJ1-1; D unresolved. Germline V CDR1 and CDR2: MNHEY, SMNVEV (reference sequence). V lost 2 bases and J 2 bases, leaving 9 bases between the germline ends. The CDR3 sequence is 14 residues long. Written as DNA, the CDR3 is TGTGCCAGCAGTTTACAGGTTTATAACACTGAAGCTTTCTTT. It codes for CASSLQVYNTEAFF.

This clone was detected only once. V is TRBV10-2 and J is TRBJ2-7; 7 positions agree with TRBD2. The CDR3 runs 14 residues. With V trimmed by 10 bases and J by 2 bases, 11 bases remained unmatched. The germline gives CDR1 WSHSY, CDR2 SAAADI. CDR3 sequence reads: CATQPREEPYEQYF. For the CDR3, the DNA is TGCGCCACCCAGCCACGGGAGGAACCCTACGAGCAGTACTTC.